This T cell receptor beta chain is from a study of blood T cell repertoires in COVID-19. Study overall: Whether acute or convalescent, the COVID-19 samples came from the United States, Italy and Spain. Nucleic acid was either cDNA or gDNA, and it came from T cells, B-cell-depleted T cells, or PBMCs.

The germline V gene has CDR1 MNHEY and CDR2 SMNVEV (reference sequence). The CDR3 extends over 16 amino acids. Trimming pared 5 bases from V and 0 bases from J, leaving 15 bases between. This table comes from immunoSEQ multiplex PCR, and its TCRdb copy is limited to in-frame clones, with some not included. The data contain 290,000 or so clones, approximately 93% of them singletons. Seattle participants joined during active infection and were tracked over time. This chain joins TRBV27 and TRBJ2-3; weak D call: TRBD1 (5 bases). Sample: peripheral blood. This receptor was taken from a woman aged 25 to 39 with COVID-19, enrolled during active disease. The CDR3 loop reads CASSPRQIPSTDTQYF. CDR3 nucleotide sequence: TGTGCCAGCAGTCCAAGACAGATCCCCAGCACAGATACGCAGTATTTT.